This T cell receptor beta chain derives from a study of shared clonotypes between healthy human individuals. The input for sorted-subset replicate PCRs was about 200 ng DNA, around 30,000 T cell genomes. Assay used: immunoSEQ multiplex PCR; TCRdb lists only in-frame clones, some missing. The sample consists of about 980,000 clones, 76% of them appearing once. This clone was seen only once. The donors were all Caucasian adults (living in Nashville, Tennessee). The CDR3 extends over 14 amino acids. Germline CDR1 SGHRS, CDR2 YFSETQ. Trimming took 4 bases from V and 5 from J, leaving 16 bases between them.

The source is a young man in good health. Sequenced input: memory CD4+ T cells sorted from blood. Subset denoted: CD45RA-negative fraction. The genes are TRBV5-1 and TRBJ2-7, with D perhaps matching TRBD1 or TRBD2 (5 bases each). CDR3 residues: CASSAGTAAHEQYF. In nucleotides, the CDR3 is TGCGCCAGCAGCGCCGGGACGGCTGCCCACGAGCAGTACTTC.